The 20 T cell receptor beta chains presented below share a single source sample, sequenced in a study of immune evolution from preneoplasia to lung adenocarcinoma (dated by TCRdb to about 2021). The method behind the library was the immunoSEQ multiplex PCR assay. Imported from immuneACCESS, the table was reduced by TCRdb to in-frame sequences with V and J called. These copies leave out some clones; in studies compared against another copy, an unresolved V gene accounts for under half, and the cause of the remainder is not known. This sample comprises some 5,000 clones, approximately 85% of them detected only once. 2% to 2.5% of the sample lies in the top ten. Sequencing was performed on FFPE atypical adenomatous hyperplasia tissue from the lung. According to the study, the label for this sample's cell subset or site signals: atypical adenomatous hyperplasia (AAH), lung preneoplasia. The receptors were sampled from a person between 65 and 79 years old with lung adenocarcinoma.

This chain joins TRBV19 and TRBJ2-3; possibly TRBD2 for D (6 bases). The CDR3 is made up of 14 amino acids. V was trimmed by 1 base and J by 3 bases, leaving 8 bases between them. Per the germline V gene, CDR1 is LNHDA and CDR2 is SQIVND (reference sequence). In DNA form, the CDR3 reads TGTGCCAGTAGTATAGCTCTAGCGACAGATACGCAGTATTTT. This codes for CASSIALATDTQYF.

The chain uses TRBV7-9 and TRBJ2-7; TRBD1 is a possible D gene (5 bases). There are 15 residues in the CDR3. V was cut by 1 base and J by 0 bases, with 10 bases left in between. Per germline, CDR1 SEHNR and CDR2 FQNEAQ (reference sequence). The CDR3 region is CASSLDRSRSYEQYF. The DNA of the CDR3 is TGTGCCAGCAGCTTAGACAGGTCTCGCTCCTACGAGCAGTACTTC.

The rearrangement joins TRBV11-1 to TRBJ2-1; 11 positions agree with TRBD2. The CDR3 extends over 16 amino acids. The germline V gene has CDR1 SGHAT and CDR2 FQDESV (reference sequence). With 1 base clipped from V and 4 bases from J, the junction kept 3 bases outside the gene matches. The CDR3 DNA sequence: TGTGCCAGCAGCTTAGGTAGCGGGAGGGGATACAATGAGCAGTTCTTC. This sequence encodes CASSLGSGRGYNEQFF.

This chain uses TRBV30 with TRBJ2-7; TRBD2 might be the D (5 bases). V lost 2 bases to trimming and J lost 6 bases, with 11 bases between them. Germline V gene sequence: CDR1 GTSNPN, CDR2 SVGIG (reference sequence). This CDR3 is built from 12 residues. The CDR3 DNA sequence: TGTGCCTGGAGTCCTCCAGAGGGCGAGCAGTACTTC. Translated: CAWSPPEGEQYF.

The genes are TRBV21-1 and TRBJ2-7; TRBD1 is the table's D call and was not checked against the DNA. TRBV21-1 is classified as a pseudogene. This CDR3 spans 14 amino acids. In nucleotides, the CDR3 is TGTGCCAGCAGCTCACCCCACAGTTCCTACGAGCAGTACTTC. Residues: CASSSPHSSYEQYF.

The gene calls are TRBV18 and TRBJ2-7; 7 bases are a match to TRBD1. CDR1 and CDR2 (germline): KGHSH, LQKENI. The V segment lost 1 base and the J segment 2 bases; nucleotides outside the gene matches: 2. The CDR3 has 14 amino acids. CDR3: CASSPRQGPYEQYF. DNA for the CDR3: TGTGCCAGCTCACCACGACAGGGCCCCTACGAGCAGTACTTC.

V and J are TRBV5-1 and TRBJ1-4; D ambiguous. Germline V gene data show CDR1 as SGHRS and CDR2 as YFSETQ. The CDR3 is made up of 13 amino acids. Trimming stripped 2 bases from V and 5 bases from J, with 7 bases between. This CDR3 is CASSFGRNEKLFF. The CDR3 coding sequence is TGCGCCAGCAGCTTTGGACGGAATGAAAAACTGTTTTTT.

This sequence joins TRBV27 and TRBJ1-2; D is ambiguous. The CDR3 contains 14 residues. Trimming pared 6 bases from V and 2 bases from J, leaving 13 bases between. The V gene's germline CDR1 is MNHEY and CDR2 SMNVEV (reference sequence). CDR3 region: CASSLAGRNYGYTF. The CDR3 region has the DNA TGTGCCAGCAGCCTAGCGGGGAGAAACTATGGCTACACCTTC.

V is TRBV23-1 and J is TRBJ1-5, with D possibly TRBD1 on 5 matching bases. TRBV23-1 is identified as an open reading frame with a role that is uncertain. V lost 9 bases, J lost 2 bases, and 17 bases lay in between. CDR3 length: 15 residues. The CDR3 sequence: CARGLRQMGNQPQHF. DNA for the CDR3: TGCGCCAGGGGACTGCGCCAAATGGGCAATCAGCCCCAGCATTTT.

This chain joins TRBV4-1 and TRBJ2-7; maybe TRBD2 (6 bases). The CDR3 consists of 19 residues. Germline lookup yields CDR1 MGHRA and CDR2 YSYEKL. The V and J ends lost 3 bases and 6 bases respectively, with 30 bases between them. CDR3 loop: CASSQRDLAFGGGRSEQYF. The CDR3 nucleotides are TGCGCCAGCAGCCAGAGGGACCTAGCGTTCGGGGGAGGACGGTCCGAGCAGTACTTC.

In its sample, this clone was seen once. This chain joins TRBV28 and TRBJ1-5; D is unclear. Trimming pared 2 bases from V and 7 bases from J, leaving 15 bases between. The length of the CDR3 is 15 residues. Germline lookup yields CDR1 MDHEN and CDR2 SYDVKM. The chain's CDR3 is CASSLGMGYRQPQHF. In nucleotides, the CDR3 is TGTGCCAGCAGTTTAGGAATGGGTTACCGGCAGCCCCAGCATTTT.

The chain links TRBV5-5 to TRBJ1-2; a weak D match, TRBD1 (6 bases). The germline V and J ends were trimmed by 4 bases and 3 bases, with 16 bases remaining between them. The CDR3 has 15 amino acids. Germline-derived CDR1 and CDR2 are SGHKS and YYEKEE (reference sequence). Here the CDR3 DNA reads TGTGCCAGCAGCAGAGGGCAGGGGACCCACTATGGCTACACCTTC. Protein: CASSRGQGTHYGYTF.

This rearrangement joins TRBV9 to TRBJ1-1; 7 bases are a match to TRBD1. Germline V gene lookup returns CDR1 SGDLS and CDR2 YYNGEE. The CDR3 covers 14 residues. Trimming took 1 base from V and 6 from J; bases not matched to a gene: 6. CDR3 amino acids: CASSVLGDSPEAFF. For the CDR3, the DNA is TGTGCCAGCAGCGTATTAGGGGACAGTCCTGAAGCTTTCTTT.

As concerns this clone: The junction differs from germline at one of its ends, possibly a read error. CDR3 DNA sequence: TGTGCCATCCCCCGAGCGGGAGGGCTTCTCTTC. Encoded protein: CAIPRAGGLLF. The chain carries TRBV10-3 and TRBJ2-1, with 10 bases fitting TRBD2. CDR1 ENHRY and CDR2 SYGVKD come from the germline V gene. The CDR3 contains 11 residues.

This clone was counted a single time. The CDR3 region has the DNA TGTGCCAGCAGCCATGGGCCTGCCTCCTACAATGAGCAGTTCTTC. It yields the protein CASSHGPASYNEQFF. V usage is TRBV6-6 and J usage is TRBJ2-1, with D unresolved. The CDR3 totals 15 residues. Germline CDR1 is MNHNY and CDR2 is SVGAGI (reference sequence). V dropped 6 bases and J dropped 0 bases, with 12 bases sitting between them.

The chain joins TRBV10-3 to TRBJ2-7; TRBD2 matches 15 bases. V shed 11 bases and J 7 bases; nucleotides not matched to a gene: 6. The length of the CDR3 is 13 residues. CDR1 and CDR2 from the germline V gene are ENHRY and SYGVKD. CDR3 protein: CAAGLAGGNEQYF. The CDR3 DNA is TGTGCCGCGGGACTAGCGGGAGGAAATGAGCAGTACTTC.

This sequence joins TRBV2 and TRBJ2-7; 12 bases fit TRBD2. J was trimmed by 4 bases and V by 1 base; bases with no gene match: 2. CDR1 SNHLY and CDR2 FYNNEI come from the germline V gene. The CDR3 contains 15 residues. The CDR3, as DNA: TGTGCCAGCAGTGAAGGGACTAGCGGGATGTACGAGCAGTACTTC. Translating gives CASSEGTSGMYEQYF.

About this clone: At one end, the junction sequence differs from germline, possibly due to a read error. In the same sample, other DNA sequences code for this CDR3. The chain joins TRBV7-7 to TRBJ2-2; no clear D. The germline gives CDR1 SSHAT, CDR2 FNYEAQ (reference sequence). The CDR3 runs 14 residues. In DNA form, the CDR3 reads TGTGCTAGCAGCTTAGATGAAGTAACCGGAGAGCTGTTTTTT. It yields the protein CASSLDEVTGELFF.

The genes are TRBV14 and TRBJ1-4; maybe TRBD1 (5 bases). Germline CDR1 is SGHDN and CDR2 is FVKESK. The CDR3 is made up of 16 amino acids. V shed 1 base and J shed 7 bases, with 16 bases lying between them. CDR3 nucleotides: TGTGCCAGCAGCCAAGTCTGGAGGGACCGTTGTGAAAAACTGTTTTTT. Amino acid sequence: CASSQVWRDRCEKLFF.

Here the CDR3 reads CASSLGAQYGYTF. CDR3 sequence (DNA): TGTGCCAGCAGCTTAGGGGCGCAATATGGCTACACCTTC. V and J are TRBV7-9 and TRBJ1-2; D unclear. This CDR3 is 13 amino acids long. Germline V gene sequence: CDR1 SEHNR, CDR2 FQNEAQ (reference sequence). V was clipped by 1 base and J by 5 bases, with 8 bases between them.